This paragraph reports one T cell receptor beta chain. It has no known antigen specificity. No base qualities exist here, and no much larger clone lies one base off it. The entry originates in a study of human T cells and chemical hapten exposure (dated by TCRdb to the early 2020s). A note on the overall study: Libraries were pooled for sequencing, and per-sample TCR yields varied mainly because of small differences in library volumes within the pool. This study followed changes in the peripheral blood TCR repertoire in vivo during primary and secondary sensitization of alopecia patients to the hapten diphenylcyclopropenone (DPC). Both TCR alpha and TCR beta chains were sequenced from each blood RNA sample.

The library was made by RACE. The listed sequencing device is NextSeq 500. During library preparation, unique molecular identifiers were attached to individual cDNA molecules so that TCRs could be counted in a quantitative, reproducible way. The original methods were these. Samples had a median of approximately 93,000 TCRs, with a range from roughly 20,000 to 690,600. The Decombinator software suite was used to annotate V, J and CDR3 in the TCR reads. For the PS versus PT1 abundance plots, all samples were subsampled to the same number of TCRs (28,000). TCRs were defined as expanded if absent before sensitization and observed at least eight times at the 2-week time point. Using fastp at Q25 and MiXCR, TCRdb reprocessed the public reads and kept productive beta chains. Each CDR3 protein gets just one entry, which takes the most common genes and DNA from the rows behind it. TCRdb assigned the V and J calls; the authors' analysis was not used. Here the sample has roughly 49,000 distinct CDR3 sequences; about 3.9% occur a single time. The ten largest clones represent about 1.6% of the sample.

Counted from cysteine to phenylalanine, this CDR3 has 15 amino acids. Solely the CDR3 DNA is kept, with 45 bases framed from the first base. Based on the germline V gene, the CDR1 and CDR2 sequences are SGHRS and YFSETQ. V has 0 bases trimmed and J has 6 bases trimmed; junction bases matching no gene number 6. This sample's time point label indicates: healthy volunteer bleed at 2 weeks. Total RNA was extracted from unfractionated whole blood that had been collected in Tempus Blood RNA tubes. Roughly 5 healthy volunteers were used as TCR sequencing controls and were bled at day 0, 2 weeks and 6 weeks. Broad study findings and their caveats: After repeated subsampling, changes were observed in the strength of the expansion versus patch-test correlation and in the threshold at which the correlation became significant. DPC sensitization did not change the number of TCRs with a frequency above 1 in 1000, and there was no evidence of changes in global repertoire structure.

The rearranged segments are TRBV5-1 and TRBJ2-3; 8 middle bases align to TRBD2. Sequenced sample: whole blood. This receptor was taken from a female donor in good health. Some clones in this sample may be carry-over from other donors' samples. The base sequence is TGCGCCAGCAGCTTGGAGGTAGCGGGGATGGATACGCAGTATTTT. The resulting protein is CASSLEVAGMDTQYF.